The clone carrying this TCR beta chain was observed a handful of times. CDR1 is SGHKS, CDR2 YYEKEE, per germline (reference sequence). This CDR3 region has 17 residues. Trimming cost V 2 bases and J 4 bases, with 21 bases left between them. This specimen comes from a study of patients and donors after allogeneic stem cell transplantation. MiXCR, run by TCRdb on the RT-PCR reads, gives a single entry per CDR3 protein. Found here are about 160,000 distinct CDR3 sequences, roughly 24% of them singletons; the top ten hold about 25%. Sequencing used blood, either unsorted or a sorted T cell fraction (not recorded which). This chain links TRBV5-5 with TRBJ1-2; D may be TRBD1 (6 bases). This clonotype was obtained from a human donor who was either an allogeneic HSCT recipient or a stem cell or donor lymphocyte infusion donor (not recorded which). It is not recorded whose cells these are; they may come from a transplant donor. The CDR3 spells CASSFFQGIDLSYGYTF. The CDR3, as DNA: TGTGCCAGCAGCTTTTTCCAGGGGATCGACCTCTCCTATGGCTACACCTTC.